The entry below gives a single T cell receptor beta chain sequence along with its context. Antigen specificity is unknown. Germline V CDR1 and CDR2: SGDLS, YYNGEE. The J segment lost 7 bases and the V segment lost 2 bases, leaving 4 bases of the junction unmatched. This CDR3 is 15 amino acids long. The data stem from a study of T cells in localized non-small cell lung cancer. The study's findings and limits: Uninvolved adjacent lung, not tumor, had the highest T cell clonality.

Generated by immunoSEQ multiplex PCR, the TCRdb table keeps only in-frame clones and is missing some. The table records 25,000 to 30,000 clones, roughly 90% of them present only once. The chain combines TRBV9 with TRBJ1-4; 11 positions agree with TRBD1. The starting material was peripheral blood mononuclear cells, obtained before any cancer treatment. The receptor was isolated from a woman between 40 and 69 years old with stage III lung adenocarcinoma. CDR3 sequence (DNA): TGTGCCAGCAGCGTGGACGGGACAGGGGGTGAAAAACTGTTTTTT. Translated: CASSVDGTGGEKLFF.